The clone carrying this T cell receptor (beta chain) was counted at least ten times. Its antigen is unknown. Per germline, CDR1 LGHNA and CDR2 YSLEER. J was trimmed by 3 bases and V by 2 bases; bases with no gene match: 5. This CDR3 has 15 amino acids. The authors amplified TCR beta CDR3 regions, and they did so from RNA transcripts for repertoire sequencing. A first-round RT-PCR used HTBI primers, followed by a second-round multiplex PCR. TCRdb reanalysed the multiplex PCR reads using MiXCR and keeps one entry per CDR3 protein. The sample holds around 1.1 million distinct CDR3 sequences, about 38% seen once. The data derive from a study of Graves' ophthalmopathy and Graves' hyperthyroidism. Whole-study results and caveats: The model's ophthalmopathy progression predictions had approximately 71% sensitivity and over 72% specificity. A majority of expanded thyroid clonotypes exceeding 0.001 frequency were likewise present in blood.

The rearrangement joins TRBV4-3 to TRBJ2-7; TRBD1 aligns across 9 bases. Sequencing input: peripheral blood or thyroid tissue (not recorded which). The TCR sequence derives from an adult man with Graves' hyperthyroidism. CDR3 in amino acids: CASSQRQGGGYEQYF. In DNA, the CDR3 is TGCGCCAGCAGCCAACGACAGGGGGGCGGCTACGAGCAGTACTTC.